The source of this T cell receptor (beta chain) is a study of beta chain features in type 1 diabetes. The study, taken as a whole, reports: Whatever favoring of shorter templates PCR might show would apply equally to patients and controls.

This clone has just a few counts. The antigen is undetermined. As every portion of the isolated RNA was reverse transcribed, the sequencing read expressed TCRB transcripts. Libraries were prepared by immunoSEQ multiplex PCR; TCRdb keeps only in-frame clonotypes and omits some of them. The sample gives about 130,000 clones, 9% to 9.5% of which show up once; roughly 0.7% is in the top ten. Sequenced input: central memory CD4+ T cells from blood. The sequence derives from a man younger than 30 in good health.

The CDR3 protein is CASSERLAGTYEQYF. The CDR3 DNA reads TGTGCCAGCAGCGAGCGACTAGCGGGGACCTACGAGCAGTACTTC. J is TRBJ2-7 and V is TRBV7-9, with 11 bases identical to TRBD2. The V and J ends lost 5 bases and 2 bases, in that order; junction bases with no gene match: 5. The CDR3 has 15 amino acids. In germline, CDR1 is SEHNR, CDR2 FQNEAQ (reference sequence).